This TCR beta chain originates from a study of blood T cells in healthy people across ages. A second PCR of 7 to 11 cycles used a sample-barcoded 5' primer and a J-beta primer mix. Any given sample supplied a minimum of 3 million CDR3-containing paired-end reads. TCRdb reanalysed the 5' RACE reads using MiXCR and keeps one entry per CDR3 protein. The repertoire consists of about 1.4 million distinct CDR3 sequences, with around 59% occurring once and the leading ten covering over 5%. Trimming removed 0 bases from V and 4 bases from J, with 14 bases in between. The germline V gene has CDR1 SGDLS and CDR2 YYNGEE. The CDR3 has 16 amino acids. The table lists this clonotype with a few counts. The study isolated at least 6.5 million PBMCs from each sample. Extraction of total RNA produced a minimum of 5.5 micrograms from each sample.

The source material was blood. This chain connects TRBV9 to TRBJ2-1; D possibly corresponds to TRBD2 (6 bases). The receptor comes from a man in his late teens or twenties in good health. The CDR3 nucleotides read TGTGCCAGCAGCGTAGTTTCGGGGGACCCATACAATGAGCAGTTCTTC. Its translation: CASSVVSGDPYNEQFF.